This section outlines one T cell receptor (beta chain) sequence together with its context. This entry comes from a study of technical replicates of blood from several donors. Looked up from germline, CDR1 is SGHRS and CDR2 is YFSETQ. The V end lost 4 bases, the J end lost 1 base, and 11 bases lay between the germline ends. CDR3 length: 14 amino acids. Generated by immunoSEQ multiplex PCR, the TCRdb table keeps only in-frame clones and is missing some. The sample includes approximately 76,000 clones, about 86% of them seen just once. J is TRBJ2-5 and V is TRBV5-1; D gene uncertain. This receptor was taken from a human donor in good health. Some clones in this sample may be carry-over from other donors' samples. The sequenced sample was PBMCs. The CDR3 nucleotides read TGCGCCAGCAGCCCGAGACAAGTCCAAGAGACCCAGTACTTC. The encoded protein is CASSPRQVQETQYF.